This T cell receptor (beta chain) comes out of a study of blood T cell repertoires in COVID-19 (dated by TCRdb to 2018 to 2021). With respect to the entire study: Samples covering the acute and convalescent phases of COVID-19 were provided by collaborators in the United States, Italy and Spain. The prospective study material was composed of cDNA or gDNA derived from T cells, B-cell-depleted T cells, or PBMCs. The dataset comprised deeply sampled blood TCRbeta repertoires from subjects exposed to, actively infected with, or recovered from COVID-19. A freely available public database, intended as a resource for researchers studying the immune response to SARS-CoV-2, is where the repertoires were released. The samples were drawn from the first 160 participants of the ongoing ImmuneRACE study and from 1,254 subjects provided by 6 global collaborators. Nearly every sample came with metadata listing a de-identified subject ID, COVID-19 status, age in years and sex. HLA class I and class II types, where available, came from metadata supplied by the sample provider rather than from assay-based typing. Paper-wide results and their limitations: The quantity of clinical and demographic metadata differed by source and by participant and was supplied without curation.

V is reduced by 6 bases and J by 5 bases, leaving a spacing of 12 bases between them. CDR1 and CDR2, looked up from the germline V gene, are SQVTM and ANQGSEA. The CDR3 has 12 amino acids, counting the end cysteine and phenylalanine. Solely the CDR3 DNA is kept, with 36 bases framed from the first base. In regard to this clone: Its target antigen remains unknown. Nothing much larger sits one base from this clone, and base qualities are not available.

The immunoSEQ Assay, a bias-controlled multiplex PCR, was used to amplify TCRbeta CDR3 regions from genomic DNA. Turning to the authors' computational methods: The number of nucleated cells in each sample was estimated by amplification of reference gene primers within the assay. Sequence reads were collapsed and filtered to measure the absolute abundance of every unique TCRbeta CDR3 rearrangement. For each sample, productive Simpson clonality was calculated as the square root of Simpson's diversity index over productive rearrangements. TCRdb mirrors the immuneACCESS table, restricted to in-frame sequences. Some clones are absent from its copies; in checked studies, under half trace to an unresolved V gene, and the reason for the others is unknown. Clone size and V and J calls were adopted from that table, with D and trimming inferred from the DNA. Present in this sample are roughly 14,000 clones, 70% to 90% of which were seen just once. The ten largest make up around 29% of the sample.

One collaborating source in Seattle enrolled patients while the patients were actively infected and followed the patients over time throughout the course of disease. The collaborating institutions used their own protocols to collect whole blood in K2EDTA tubes. For TCRbeta analysis, collaborator samples were shipped as frozen whole blood, as isolated PBMCs, or as DNA extracted from either sample type. The chain employs TRBV29-1 and TRBJ2-3; possibly the D gene is TRBD2, per 5 matching bases. Sequenced: peripheral blood. This TCR was sampled from a woman of 80 years or more with COVID-19, enrolled during active disease. The CDR3 protein is CSVGVGRDTQYF. The nucleotide sequence reads TGCAGCGTCGGGGTCGGTCGAGATACGCAGTATTTT.